This T cell receptor beta chain appears in the sequencing data of a study of T cell clonality in common variable immunodeficiency. General study findings and limits: CVID patient heterogeneity limited repertoire-clinical complication correlations. Shared TCRbeta clones were fewer between CVID subjects than controls.

Equal genomic DNA amounts from CVID and control samples were sequenced. Libraries were prepared by immunoSEQ multiplex PCR; TCRdb keeps only in-frame clonotypes and omits some of them. This sample has 40,000 to 65,000 clones and no singletons, with roughly 2% in the ten largest. This clone was detected many times. What it binds is unknown. The DNA ends 3 residues before the CDR3 does, and the rest of the CDR3 is filled in from the germline J gene. Germline assignment: CDR1 SGHRS and CDR2 YFSETQ. The CDR3 is 13 residues long. The source material was peripheral blood mononuclear cells. This chain connects TRBV5-1 to TRBJ2-2; no definite D call. This receptor was taken from a person aged 18 to 70 in good health. CDR3 amino acids: CASSLASNSPLFF. CDR3 bases read: TGCGCCAGCAGCTTGGCGTCTAATTCACCG. Full variable domain (remainder filled in from reference TRBV5-1 and TRBJ2-2): KAGVTQTPRYLIKTRGQQVTLSCSPISGHRSVSWYQQTPGQGLQFLFEYFSETQRNKGNFPGRFSGRQFSNSRSEMNVSTLELGDSALYLCASSLASNSPLFFGEGSRLTVL.